A single sample is the source of the 3 T cell receptor beta chains below, sequenced in a study of blood T cells in healthy people across ages. Sample-barcoded 5' priming and a J-beta primer mix drove a second PCR of 7 to 11 cycles. A single record per CDR3 protein comes from TCRdb applying MiXCR to the 5' RACE reads. The sample yields about 810,000 distinct CDR3 sequences, 35% to 40% seen once. The sample taken for sequencing was blood. The origin of the receptors is a young man in good health.

This clonotype showed up just a few times. J is TRBJ1-4 and V is TRBV27, with TRBD1 as a possible D gene (6 bases). This CDR3 has 15 residues. The germline gives CDR1 MNHEY, CDR2 SMNVEV (reference sequence). V was pared by 6 bases and J by 10 bases, with 21 bases between. CDR3 in DNA: TGTGCCAGCAGCCCCGACAGGATGCGCCTTGGAAAACTGTTTTTT. As protein: CASSPDRMRLGKLFF.

This clonotype has a single count. This chain connects TRBV5-1 to TRBJ2-2; weak D call: TRBD2 (5 bases). Deletions cut 1 base from V and 0 bases from J, with 10 bases between. This CDR3 region has 16 residues. Per the germline V gene, CDR1 is SGHRS and CDR2 is YFSETQ. The chain's CDR3 is CASSLRARANTGELFF. The DNA for the CDR3 is TGCGCCAGCAGCTTGAGGGCGCGGGCGAACACCGGGGAGCTGTTTTTT. The whole variable domain, remainder taken from reference TRBV5-1 and TRBJ2-2, is KAGVTQTPRYLIKTRGQQVTLSCSPISGHRSVSWYQQTPGQGLQFLFEYFSETQRNKGNFPGRFSGRQFSNSRSEMNVSTLELGDSALYLCASSLRARANTGELFFGEGSRLTVL.

At least ten counts were recorded for this clonotype. The chain links TRBV7-2 to TRBJ1-1, with 7 bases aligning to TRBD1. Trimming at V came to 4 bases and at J to 0 bases, leaving 8 bases not matched to a gene. CDR3 length equals 16 residues. From germline, CDR1 is SGHTA and CDR2 FQGNSA. The CDR3 DNA follows: TGTGCCAGCAGCTCCCGGGGAGGGGGCCTGAACACTGAAGCTTTCTTT. Translation gives CASSSRGGGLNTEAFF.